This TCR beta chain is from a study of CD8 T cells in ankylosing spondylitis. Study-level points and caveats: The study looked at matched synovial fluid samples from ankylosing spondylitis patients. Disease-linked clones were reported to be significantly enriched there.

Notes on this clonotype: The target antigen is unknown.

This CDR3 is built from 17 residues. Per germline, CDR1 MNHEY and CDR2 SMNVEV (reference sequence). The V and J ends lost 2 bases and 1 base, in that order; junction bases with no gene match: 8. MiXCR, run by TCRdb on the 5' RACE reads, gives a single entry per CDR3 protein. This sample has almost 250,000 distinct CDR3 sequences, with roughly 32% found just once. Sequencing used blood, either unsorted or a sorted T cell fraction (not recorded which). The sequence derives from a male donor with ankylosing spondylitis or in good health (not recorded which). This chain joins TRBV27 and TRBJ1-2; 9 nucleotides line up with TRBD1. In DNA form, the CDR3 reads TGTGCCAGCAGTTTAGCCGGGACAGGGAGTGGTAACTATGGCTACACCTTC. Translation gives CASSLAGTGSGNYGYTF.